Following are 5 T cell receptor beta chains from one sample sequenced in a study of blood T cell repertoires in COVID-19 (dated by TCRdb to the early 2020s). The library was prepared using the immunoSEQ multiplex PCR assay. The table was pulled from immuneACCESS by TCRdb, which kept in-frame rearrangements only. Such tables lose some clones; where checked, under half of the loss comes from unresolved V genes, and the rest has no known cause. The sample has some 390,000 clones on record, over 75% of them singletons. The top ten clonotypes cover approximately 2.4% of the sample. The sample consisted of peripheral blood. Receptor source: a woman between 55 and 75 years old with COVID-19, enrolled during active disease.

The chain has TRBV7-3 and TRBJ2-7, with 8 bases aligning to TRBD1. The CDR3 covers 13 residues. Trimming at V came to 2 bases and at J to 5 bases, leaving 2 bases not matched to a gene. CDR1 and CDR2 from the germline V gene are SGHTA and FQGTGA. CDR3 sequence: CASSLQDRDEQYF. The CDR3 region has the DNA TGTGCCAGCAGCTTACAGGACAGGGACGAGCAGTACTTC.

This clone was seen just once. The rearrangement joins TRBV19 to TRBJ2-2; 8 nucleotides line up with TRBD2. The germline gives CDR1 LNHDA, CDR2 SQIVND (reference sequence). The CDR3 extends over 15 amino acids. J gave up 0 bases and V 10 bases, and 7 bases lay outside the gene matches. CDR3 residues: CATGRGTTNTGELFF. The CDR3 region has the DNA TGTGCCACCGGGAGGGGGACAACGAACACCGGGGAGCTGTTTTTT.

The chain joins TRBV6-6 to TRBJ2-3, with 7 bases fitting TRBD2. The CDR3 spans 14 residues. Germline V lookup: CDR1 MNHNY, CDR2 SVGAGI (reference sequence). V lost 6 bases and J lost 3; bases outside the gene matches: 6. The CDR3 nucleotides are TGTGCCAGCAGAGAGACCGGGAGGACAGATACGCAGTATTTT. This codes for CASRETGRTDTQYF.

This chain joins TRBV4-1 and TRBJ1-5, with TRBD1 as a possible D gene (6 bases). Looked up from germline, CDR1 is MGHRA and CDR2 is YSYEKL. With 1 base removed from V and 3 bases from J, the gap between germline ends came to 10 bases. CDR3 length: 15 amino acids. Here the CDR3 reads CASSQVTGNNQPQHF. Here the CDR3 DNA reads TGCGCCAGCAGCCAAGTCACAGGGAACAATCAGCCCCAGCATTTT.

A remark on this clone: The sample has other DNA sequences that encode this CDR3 too. The chain recombines TRBV2 with TRBJ1-5; 9 bases are a match to TRBD1. This CDR3 spans 14 amino acids. The germline gives CDR1 SNHLY, CDR2 FYNNEI. Trimming at V came to 4 bases and at J to 6 bases, leaving 4 bases not matched to a gene. CDR3 nucleotides: TGTGCCAGCAGTGGGACAGGGGAAGTTCAGCCCCAGCATTTT. As protein: CASSGTGEVQPQHF.